This T cell receptor beta chain derives from a study of post-analysis software for immune sequencing data. The CDR3 totals 16 residues. The germline gives CDR1 LGHNA, CDR2 YNFKEQ. V was clipped by 0 bases and J by 0 bases; unmatched bases: 3. Comment on this clonotype: Its antigen remains unidentified.

The study, taken as a whole, reports: TRBV5-6, TRBV5-1 and TRBV20-1 belonged to a set of roughly five TRBV segments that were more frequent in patients than controls. Compared with controls, patients showed significantly lower normalized Chao1 diversity. Those samples that were prepared in the same batch co-clustered strongly by F measure.

Unique molecular identifiers featured in each of the TCR beta cDNA libraries. T cells, 1 to 10 million of them, yielded approximately 530,000 cDNA molecules. Each CDR3 protein is one row after TCRdb ran MiXCR on the PCR reads. Altogether 750,000 to 950,000 distinct CDR3 sequences are present, around 46% being singletons, with the ten largest covering roughly 5%. The sequence was collected from a girl aged 5-17 years with multiple sclerosis. The V call is TRBV4-2, the J call TRBJ2-7, with TRBD2 matching over 9 bases. The sample was blood. CDR3 loop: CASSQELAGSSYEQYF. DNA for the CDR3: TGTGCCAGCAGCCAAGAGCTAGCGGGGAGCTCCTACGAGCAGTACTTC.